This T cell receptor beta chain was sequenced for a study of blood T cells in healthy people across ages. In the study overall: Template switching picked up about one barcoded beta molecule for each two T cells.

Through a sample-barcoded 5' primer and a J-beta primer mix, a second PCR was run for roughly 7 to 11 cycles. One entry per CDR3 protein results from TCRdb running MiXCR on the 5' RACE reads. The profile shows over 950,000 distinct CDR3 sequences, more than 30% of them singletons. In terms of origin and age, donors were healthy Caucasian individuals from Russia aged roughly 6 to 95. After removal of 7 bases from V and 6 bases from J, the junction contained 7 bases not matched to a gene. CDR3 length: 14 amino acids. The germline V gene encodes CDR1 SNHLY and CDR2 FYNNEI. This TCR was sampled from a man younger than 30 in good health. V usage is TRBV2 and J usage is TRBJ1-4; 8 bases fit TRBD1. Input material: blood. This CDR3 is CASNKDRVDEKLFF. CDR3 DNA sequence: TGTGCCAGCAATAAGGACAGGGTGGATGAAAAACTGTTTTTT.